This T cell receptor beta chain was sequenced during a study of patients and donors after allogeneic stem cell transplantation. At least ten counts were recorded for this clonotype. A single record per CDR3 protein comes from TCRdb applying MiXCR to the RT-PCR reads. This table holds about 960,000 distinct CDR3 sequences, roughly 18% found once. The source material was blood, either unsorted or a sorted T cell fraction (not recorded which). This TCR was sampled from a human donor who was either an allogeneic HSCT recipient or a stem cell or donor lymphocyte infusion donor (not recorded which). It is not recorded whose cells these are; they may come from a transplant donor.

The CDR3 region is CASSPWRGADNTIYF. CDR3 nucleotide sequence: TGTGCCAGCAGCCCGTGGAGGGGGGCAGACAACACCATATATTTT. The rearrangement uses TRBV12-3 or TRBV12-4 and TRBJ1-3; perhaps TRBD1 as D (6 bases). This CDR3 comprises 15 residues. Trimming took off 6 bases at V and 7 bases at J, with 19 bases between the two ends.